This paragraph covers one T cell receptor beta chain sequence. What it binds is not known. The sample comes from a study of T cell responses to AZD1222 COVID-19 vaccine. Study results and limitations: Among vaccine-associated CD4 TCRs, coverage spanned spike, with dominance at 160-218 and 743-854.

This CDR3 has 15 amino acids. Germline V gene sequence: CDR1 SGHTA, CDR2 FQGNSA. J was trimmed by 1 base and V by 0 bases; bases with no gene match: 2. TCRdb keeps only in-frame clones here, not all; method: immunoSEQ multiplex PCR. The sample shows roughly 42,000 clones, about three quarters of them seen only once. The source of this sequence is an adult in good health. Source: peripheral blood, taken on day 0 of AZD1222 vaccination. This chain uses TRBV7-2 with TRBJ2-5; TRBD2 aligns across 7 bases. CDR3 nucleotide sequence: TGTGCCAGCAGCTTAGCCAGCGGGGCCCAAGAGACCCAGTACTTC. Residues: CASSLASGAQETQYF.